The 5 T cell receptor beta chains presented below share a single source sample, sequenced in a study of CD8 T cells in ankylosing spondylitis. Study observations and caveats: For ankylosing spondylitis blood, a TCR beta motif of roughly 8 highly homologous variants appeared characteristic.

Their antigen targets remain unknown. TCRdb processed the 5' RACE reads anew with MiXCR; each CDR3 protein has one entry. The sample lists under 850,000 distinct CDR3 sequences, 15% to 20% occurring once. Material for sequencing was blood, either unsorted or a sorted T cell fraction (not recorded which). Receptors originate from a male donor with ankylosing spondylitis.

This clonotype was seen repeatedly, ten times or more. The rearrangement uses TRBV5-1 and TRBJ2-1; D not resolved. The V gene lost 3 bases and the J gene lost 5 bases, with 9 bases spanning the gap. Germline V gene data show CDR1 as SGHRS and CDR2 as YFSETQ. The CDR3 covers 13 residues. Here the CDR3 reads CASSSIIDNEQFF. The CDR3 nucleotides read TGCGCCAGCAGCTCGATTATCGACAATGAGCAGTTCTTC.

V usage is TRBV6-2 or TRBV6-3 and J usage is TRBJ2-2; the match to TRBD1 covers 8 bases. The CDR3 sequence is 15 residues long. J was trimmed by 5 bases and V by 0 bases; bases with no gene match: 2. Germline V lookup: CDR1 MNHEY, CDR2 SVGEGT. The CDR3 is CASSYSQGATGELFF. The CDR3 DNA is TGTGCCAGCAGTTACTCGCAGGGGGCGACCGGGGAGCTGTTTTTT.

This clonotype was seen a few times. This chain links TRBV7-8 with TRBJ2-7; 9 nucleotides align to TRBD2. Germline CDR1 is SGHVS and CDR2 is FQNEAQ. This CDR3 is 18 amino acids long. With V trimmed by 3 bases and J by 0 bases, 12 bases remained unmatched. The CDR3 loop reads CASSFFRSGGFSSYEQYF. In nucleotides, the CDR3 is TGTGCCAGCAGCTTTTTCCGCAGCGGGGGGTTTAGCTCCTACGAGCAGTACTTC. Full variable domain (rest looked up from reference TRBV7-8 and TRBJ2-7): GAGVSQSPRYKVAKRGQDVALRCDPISGHVSLFWYQQALGQGPEFLTYFQNEAQLDKSGLPSDRFFAERPEGSVSTLKIQRTQQEDSAVYLCASSFFRSGGFSSYEQYFGPGTRLTVT.

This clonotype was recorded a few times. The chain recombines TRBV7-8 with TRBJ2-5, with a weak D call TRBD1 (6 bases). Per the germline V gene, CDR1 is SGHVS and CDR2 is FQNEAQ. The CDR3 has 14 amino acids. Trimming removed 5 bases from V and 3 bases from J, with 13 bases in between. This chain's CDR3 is CASSLTGYEETQYF. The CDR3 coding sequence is TGTGCCAGCAGCCTTACAGGGTATGAAGAGACCCAGTACTTC.

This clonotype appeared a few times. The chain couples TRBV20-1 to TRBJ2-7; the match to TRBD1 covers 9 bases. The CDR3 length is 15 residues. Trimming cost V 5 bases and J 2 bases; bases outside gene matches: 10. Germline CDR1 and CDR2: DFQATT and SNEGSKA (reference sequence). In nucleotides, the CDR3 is TGCAGTGCTTATAACCGGGACAGGGCGACCTACGAGCAGTACTTC. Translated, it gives CSAYNRDRATYEQYF.